These 20 T cell receptor beta chains were all obtained from the same sample, sequenced in a study of T cells in Graves' hyperthyroidism and ophthalmopathy. What was amplified from RNA transcripts were TCR beta CDR3 regions. The HTBI primer set was used in a first-round RT-PCR of the TCR CDR3. MiXCR was run by TCRdb on the multiplex PCR reads, yielding one entry per CDR3 protein. The sample comprises 750,000 to 900,000 distinct CDR3 sequences, 35% to 45% of which are singletons, and roughly 8.3% rests with the top ten. Sequencing was performed on blood. The receptors stem from a man between 18 and 35 years old with Graves' hyperthyroidism.

In this sample, this clonotype turned up once. A much larger clone differs from this one at a single base, so this may be a read error. The rearrangement joins TRBV7-9 to TRBJ1-2; a weak D match, TRBD1 (5 bases). CDR3 length equals 16 residues. The germline V and J ends were trimmed by 4 bases and 0 bases, with 15 bases remaining between them. The germline V gene encodes CDR1 SEHNR and CDR2 FQNEAQ (reference sequence). For the CDR3, the DNA is TGTGCCAGCAGCTCAACCATGGGGGGGACTAACTATGGCTACACCTTC. It yields the protein CASSSTMGGTNYGYTF.

In this sample, this clonotype turned up a few times. Relative to the germline gene, one junction end is altered; a read error may explain this. The CDR3 region has the DNA TGTGCCGGCAGCTTACATCCGGGACTTGAAGCTTTCTTT. Amino acids: CAGSLHPGLEAFF. This chain joins TRBV11-1 and TRBJ1-1, with D perhaps TRBD1 (5 bases). This CDR3 is built from 13 residues. CDR1 is SGHAT, CDR2 FQDESV, per germline (reference sequence).

The chain has TRBV19 and TRBJ1-5; D gene ambiguous. The length of the CDR3 is 17 residues. In germline, CDR1 is LNHDA, CDR2 SQIVND (reference sequence). V dropped 3 bases and J dropped 9 bases, with 24 bases sitting between them. CDR3 coding DNA: TGTGCCAGTAGTATTTTAGGAGTCGACGGTCCAAGGATGCCCCAGCATTTT. It codes for CASSILGVDGPRMPQHF.

This clonotype was detected many times. The chain recombines TRBV2 with TRBJ2-6; possibly TRBD2 for D (5 bases). The V gene's germline CDR1 is SNHLY and CDR2 FYNNEI. CDR3 length equals 14 residues. V was trimmed by 7 bases and J by 2 bases, leaving 9 bases between them. CDR3 nucleotide sequence: TGTGCCAGCAAGCCCGGGACTGGGGCCAACGTCCTGACTTTC. It is translated as CASKPGTGANVLTF.

The genes are TRBV3-1 and TRBJ1-2; D gene unclear. This CDR3 has 14 amino acids. CDR1 and CDR2 from the germline V gene are LGHDT and YNNKEL (reference sequence). V lost 5 bases and J 7 bases, leaving 17 bases between the germline ends. CDR3 coding DNA: TGTGCCAGCAGCAGCTTCGGGGAGTGGGTTGGCTACACCTTC. Translation gives CASSSFGEWVGYTF.

This clonotype has a count of ten or more. The chain joins TRBV29-1 to TRBJ1-4; D is unclear. The CDR3 length is 10 residues. Germline V gene data show CDR1 as SQVTM and CDR2 as ANQGSEA. V gave up 0 bases and J gave up 7 bases, with 0 bases separating them. CDR3 DNA sequence: TGCAGCGTTGAAGATGAAAAACTGTTTTTT. Protein product: CSVEDEKLFF.

About this clonotype: A much larger clonotype is one base distant, so this may be a read error. The chain couples TRBV19 to TRBJ1-2; 8 nucleotides agree with TRBD1. The V gene's germline CDR1 is LNHDA and CDR2 SQIVND (reference sequence). There are 14 residues in the CDR3. Losses at the gene ends were 7 bases for V and 3 bases for J; bases not matched to a gene: 7. CDR3: CASTRQGLYYGYTF. The CDR3 DNA is TGTGCCAGTACTCGACAGGGGCTATACTATGGCTACACCTTC.

This clonotype occurred many times. J is TRBJ2-7 and V is TRBV7-6; D call uncertain. The CDR3 is 13 residues long. V gave up 1 base and J gave up 4 bases, with 8 bases separating them. Per germline, CDR1 SGHVS and CDR2 FNYEAQ. The CDR3 loop reads CASSLGTEYEQYF. CDR3 coding DNA: TGTGCCAGCAGCTTAGGGACGGAATACGAGCAGTACTTC.

The genes are TRBV24-1 and TRBJ1-2; no clear D. Germline CDR1 KGHDR, CDR2 SFDVKD. Trimming left V 4 bases short and J 4 bases short, with 3 bases between. The CDR3 has 11 amino acids. CDR3 nucleotides: TGTGCCACCAGTGACCCCTATGGCTACACCTTC. Encoded protein: CATSDPYGYTF.

This clonotype showed up many times. The chain carries TRBV7-9 and TRBJ1-1; tentative D call: TRBD1 (5 bases). CDR3 length: 15 amino acids. In germline, CDR1 is SEHNR, CDR2 FQNEAQ (reference sequence). Trimming cost V 1 base and J 3 bases, with 12 bases left between them. The CDR3 spells CASSLDGARDTEAFF. The CDR3 nucleotides are TGTGCCAGCAGCTTAGATGGGGCGCGGGACACTGAAGCTTTCTTT. Full variable domain (missing parts from reference TRBV7-9 and TRBJ1-1): DTGVSQNPRHKITKRGQNVTFRCDPISEHNRLYWYRQTLGQGPEFLTYFQNEAQLEKSRLLSDRFSAERPKGSFSTLEIQRTEQGDSAMYLCASSLDGARDTEAFFGQGTRLTVV.

For the CDR3, the DNA is TGTGCCAGCAGCCCCGGCCGGGGCGTCGGGGAGACCCAGTACTTC. Protein: CASSPGRGVGETQYF. V and J are TRBV7-3 and TRBJ2-5; D may be TRBD1 or TRBD2 (5 bases each). In germline, CDR1 is SGHTA, CDR2 FQGTGA. CDR3 size: 15 residues. Trimming shortened V by 5 bases and J by 5 bases, and 18 bases separated the two germline ends.

The chain links TRBV12-3 or TRBV12-4 to TRBJ2-7, with D tentatively TRBD2 (6 bases). The CDR3 covers 15 residues. Trimming stripped 5 bases from V and 3 bases from J, with 17 bases between. DNA of the CDR3: TGTGCCAGCAGTAAAGATAGGGACTTAGGCTACGAGCAGTACTTC. It yields the protein CASSKDRDLGYEQYF.

This clonotype was seen repeatedly, ten times or more. This chain joins TRBV2 and TRBJ2-7, with D possibly matching TRBD1 (5 bases). The length of the CDR3 is 12 residues. With 8 bases removed from V and 6 bases from J, the gap between germline ends came to 14 bases. Per the germline V gene, CDR1 is SNHLY and CDR2 is FYNNEI. The CDR3 DNA reads TGTGCCAGCCAGGGTTTATCGACCGAGCAGTACTTC. Translated: CASQGLSTEQYF.

About this clonotype itself: This may be a read error, as it is one base from a much larger clone. The gene calls are TRBV7-2 and TRBJ1-4; 7 nucleotides line up with TRBD1. The CDR3 has 15 residues. The junction had 7 bases not matched to a gene; V was cut back by 2 bases and J by 7 bases. Germline CDR1 is SGHTA and CDR2 is FQGNSA. CDR3 coding DNA: TGTGCCAGCAGCTTACAGGCAGGGGGAGGTGAAAAACTGTTTTTT. Protein: CASSLQAGGGEKLFF.

This clonotype was seen ten or more times. V is TRBV7-2 and J is TRBJ2-5, with a weak D call TRBD1 (5 bases). The V end lost 5 bases, the J end lost 5 bases, and 18 bases lay between the germline ends. The germline gives CDR1 SGHTA, CDR2 FQGNSA. This CDR3 is 15 amino acids long. In DNA form, the CDR3 reads TGTGCCAGCAGCCTCATCCCAGGGCCTAGGGAGACCCAGTACTTC. Its protein product is CASSLIPGPRETQYF.

A remark on this clonotype: A read error is possible here, since a much larger clone lies one base away. This sequence joins TRBV29-1 and TRBJ2-7; D possibly matches TRBD1 or TRBD2 (6 bases each). This CDR3 contains 12 residues. Trimming left V 5 bases short and J 2 bases short, with 10 bases between. CDR1 and CDR2 (germline): SQVTM, ANQGSEA. The CDR3 loop is CSVRGPAYEQYF. The CDR3 nucleotides read TGCAGCGTTCGGGGGCCGGCCTACGAGCAGTACTTC.

This clonotype was picked up a small number of times. The chain combines TRBV5-8 with TRBJ2-5; either TRBD1 or TRBD2 may supply D (5 bases each). Germline CDR1 is SGHTS and CDR2 is YDEGEE. This CDR3 region has 14 residues. V lost 1 base to trimming and J lost 4 bases, with 11 bases between them. DNA of the CDR3: TGTGCCAGCAGCTTGAGGGGCGGAGGAGAGACCCAGTACTTC. Protein product: CASSLRGGGETQYF.

This clonotype was observed a few times. The gene calls are TRBV11-2 and TRBJ1-5; tentative D call: TRBD1 (5 bases). CDR3 length: 16 residues. The germline CDR1 and CDR2 sequences are SGHAT and FQNNGV. The V gene lost 5 bases and the J gene lost 4 bases, with 18 bases spanning the gap. For the CDR3, the DNA is TGTGCCAGCAGCCAAGGGGAGTGGGGAGGAAATCAGCCCCAGCATTTT. Translating gives CASSQGEWGGNQPQHF.

Concerning this clonotype itself: This could be a read error, since a much larger clone is one nucleotide away. The genes are TRBV11-2 and TRBJ1-1, with 7 bases that match TRBD1. V shed 11 bases and J 4 bases; nucleotides not matched to a gene: 10. This CDR3 has 13 amino acids. Germline CDR1 is SGHAT and CDR2 is FQNNGV. CDR3 in amino acids: CACSRQGGTEAFF. In nucleotides, the CDR3 is TGTGCCTGCTCTAGACAGGGCGGCACTGAAGCTTTCTTT. The full variable domain, rest sourced from reference TRBV11-2 and TRBJ1-1, is EAGVAQSPRYKIIEKRQSVAFWCNPISGHATLYWYQQILGQGPKLLIQFQNNGVVDDSQLPKDRFSAERLKGVDSTLKIQPAKLEDSAVYLCACSRQGGTEAFFGQGTRLTVV.

A word on this clonotype: Possible read error: a much larger clone is one base away. V usage is TRBV7-8 and J usage is TRBJ2-7; 7 bases are shared with TRBD1. CDR3 length: 13 amino acids. Germline CDR1 SGHVS, CDR2 FQNEAQ. V dropped 4 bases and J dropped 8; count of bases not matched to a gene: 8. The CDR3 nucleotides read TGTGCCAGCAGCTCACTGTCGACAGGGCAGCAGTACTTC. This gives the protein CASSSLSTGQQYF.